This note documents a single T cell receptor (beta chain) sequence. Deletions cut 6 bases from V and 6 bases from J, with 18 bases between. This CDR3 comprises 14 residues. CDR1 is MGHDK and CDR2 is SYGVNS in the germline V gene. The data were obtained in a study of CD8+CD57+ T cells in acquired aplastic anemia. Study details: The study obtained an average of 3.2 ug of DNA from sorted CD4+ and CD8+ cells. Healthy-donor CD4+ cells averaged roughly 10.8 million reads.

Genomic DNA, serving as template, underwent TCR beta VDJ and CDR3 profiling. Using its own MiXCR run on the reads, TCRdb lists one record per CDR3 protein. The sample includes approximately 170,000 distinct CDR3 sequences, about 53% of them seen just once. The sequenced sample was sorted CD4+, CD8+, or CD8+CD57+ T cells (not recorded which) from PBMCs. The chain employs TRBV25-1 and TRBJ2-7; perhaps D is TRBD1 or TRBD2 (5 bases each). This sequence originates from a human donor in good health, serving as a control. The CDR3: CASRNNEGSPEQYF. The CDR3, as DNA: TGTGCCAGCAGGAATAATGAGGGGTCTCCCGAGCAGTACTTC.